The T cell receptor (beta chain) under discussion was sequenced for a study of control samples from healthy donors and cancer patients. Using immunoSEQ multiplex PCR, the repertoire was profiled, and TCRdb retains in-frame clones only, with some absent. The table lists 50,000 or so clones, nearly 95% of them singletons. CDR1 is SNHLY, CDR2 FYNNEI, per germline. With 5 bases clipped from V and 0 bases from J, the junction kept 9 bases outside the gene matches. This CDR3 comprises 18 residues. The sequence was collected from a woman in her forties or fifties with head and neck cancer. The chain couples TRBV2 to TRBJ2-2; 10 positions match TRBD2. The specimen was PBMCs. The CDR3, as DNA: TGTGCCAGCAGTTTCACGGGACTAGCGATTTCGAACACCGGGGAGCTGTTTTTT. Its protein product is CASSFTGLAISNTGELFF.